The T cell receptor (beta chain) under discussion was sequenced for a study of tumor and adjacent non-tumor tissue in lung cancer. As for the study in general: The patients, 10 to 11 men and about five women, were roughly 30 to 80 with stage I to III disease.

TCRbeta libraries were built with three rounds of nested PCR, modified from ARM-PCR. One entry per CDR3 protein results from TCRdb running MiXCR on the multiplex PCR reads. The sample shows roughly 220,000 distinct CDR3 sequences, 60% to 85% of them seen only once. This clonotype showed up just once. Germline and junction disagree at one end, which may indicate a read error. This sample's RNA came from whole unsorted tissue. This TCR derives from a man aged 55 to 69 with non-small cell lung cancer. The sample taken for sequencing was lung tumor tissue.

CDR3 protein: CASNLSGGTVYEQYF. The CDR3 coding sequence is TGTGCCAGCAATTTATCGGGCGGGACTGTCTACGAGCAGTACTTC. The J gene is TRBJ2-7, the V gene TRBV28, with D maybe TRBD2 (6 bases). This CDR3 region has 15 residues. Per germline, CDR1 MDHEN and CDR2 SYDVKM.